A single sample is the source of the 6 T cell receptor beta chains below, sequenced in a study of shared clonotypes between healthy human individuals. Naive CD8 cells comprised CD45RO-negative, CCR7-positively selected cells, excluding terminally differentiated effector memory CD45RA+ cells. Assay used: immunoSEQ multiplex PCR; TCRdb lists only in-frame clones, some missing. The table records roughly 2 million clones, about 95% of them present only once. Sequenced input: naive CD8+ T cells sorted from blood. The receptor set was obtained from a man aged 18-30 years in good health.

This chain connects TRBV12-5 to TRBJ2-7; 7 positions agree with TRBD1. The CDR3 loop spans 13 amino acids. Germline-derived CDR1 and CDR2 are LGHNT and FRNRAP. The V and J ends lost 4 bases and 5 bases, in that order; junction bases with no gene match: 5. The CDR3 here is CASGSPTGNEQYF. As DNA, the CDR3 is TGTGCTAGTGGTTCTCCGACAGGGAACGAGCAGTACTTC.

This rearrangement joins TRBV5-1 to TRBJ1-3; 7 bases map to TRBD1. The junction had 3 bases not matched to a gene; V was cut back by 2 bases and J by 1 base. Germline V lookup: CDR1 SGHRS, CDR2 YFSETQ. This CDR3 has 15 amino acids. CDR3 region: CASSFEGASGNTIYF. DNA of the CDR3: TGCGCCAGCAGCTTTGAGGGGGCGTCTGGAAACACCATATATTTT.

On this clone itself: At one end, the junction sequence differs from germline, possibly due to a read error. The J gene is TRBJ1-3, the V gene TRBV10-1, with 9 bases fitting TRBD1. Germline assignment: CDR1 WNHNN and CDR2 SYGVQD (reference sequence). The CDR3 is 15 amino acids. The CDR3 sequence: CASTDGTGFGDTIYF. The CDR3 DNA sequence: TGCGCCAGCACAGACGGGACAGGGTTTGGAGACACCATATATTTT.

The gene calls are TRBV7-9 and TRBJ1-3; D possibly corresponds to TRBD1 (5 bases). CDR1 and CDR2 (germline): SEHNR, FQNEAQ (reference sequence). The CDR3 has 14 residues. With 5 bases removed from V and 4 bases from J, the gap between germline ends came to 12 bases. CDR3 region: CASSDLDSGNTIYF. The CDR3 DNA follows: TGTGCCAGCAGCGATCTCGACAGCGGAAACACCATATATTTT.

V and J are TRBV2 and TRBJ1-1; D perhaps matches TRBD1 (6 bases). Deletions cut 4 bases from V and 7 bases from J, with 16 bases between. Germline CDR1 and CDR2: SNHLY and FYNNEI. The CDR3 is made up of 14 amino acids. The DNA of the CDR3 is TGTGCCAGCAGTGTTAATGGGGGCGGATTTGAAGCTTTCTTT. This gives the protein CASSVNGGGFEAFF.

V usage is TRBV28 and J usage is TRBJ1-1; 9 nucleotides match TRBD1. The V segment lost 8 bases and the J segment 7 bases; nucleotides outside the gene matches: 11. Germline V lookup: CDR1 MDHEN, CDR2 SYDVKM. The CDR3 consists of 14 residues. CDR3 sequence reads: CASLLTGGAVEAFF. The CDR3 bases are TGTGCCAGCCTTCTTACAGGGGGCGCCGTTGAAGCTTTCTTT.